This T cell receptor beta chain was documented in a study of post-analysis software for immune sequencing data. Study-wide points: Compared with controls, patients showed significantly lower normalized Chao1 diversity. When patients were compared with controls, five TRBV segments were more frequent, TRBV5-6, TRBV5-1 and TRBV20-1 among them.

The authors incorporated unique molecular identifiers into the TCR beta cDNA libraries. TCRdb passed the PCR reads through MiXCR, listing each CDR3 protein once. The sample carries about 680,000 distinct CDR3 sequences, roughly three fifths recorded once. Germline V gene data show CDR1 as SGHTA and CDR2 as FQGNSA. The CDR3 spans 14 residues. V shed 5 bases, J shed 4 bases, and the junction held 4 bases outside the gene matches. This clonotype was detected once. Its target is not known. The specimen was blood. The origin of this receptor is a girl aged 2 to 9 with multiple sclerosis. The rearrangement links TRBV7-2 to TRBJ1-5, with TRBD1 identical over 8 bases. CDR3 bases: TGTGCCAGCAGCACCAACAGGGGGAATCAGCCCCAGCATTTT. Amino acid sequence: CASSTNRGNQPQHF.